Below are 21 T cell receptor beta chains sequenced from a single sample in a study of monozygotic twins with inflammatory bowel disease. After re-calling the 5' RACE reads, TCRdb lists one entry per CDR3 protein, DNA absent. Reported are approximately 420,000 distinct CDR3 sequences; the ten largest clones contain approximately 2.3%. The sequencing sample was made of blood. These receptors came from a human donor with ulcerative colitis or Crohn's disease, or a healthy co-twin of an affected twin (not recorded which).

CDR3 sequence reads: CASSQTGLFPSGTALGEQFF. The V call is TRBV4-1, the J call TRBJ2-1; TCRdb's D call of TRBD2 is untestable without DNA. Germline CDR1 reads MGHRA; CDR2 reads YSYEKL. The CDR3 loop spans 20 amino acids.

This chain links TRBV5-1 with TRBJ1-1; TCRdb lists TRBD1, though no DNA is available to test this call. The CDR3 covers 12 residues. Germline V gene lookup returns CDR1 SGHRS and CDR2 YFSETQ. The CDR3 spells CASTLGGAEAFF.

The gene calls are TRBV7-7 and TRBJ2-3. CDR3 length: 13 residues. Germline V gene data show CDR1 as SSHAT and CDR2 as FNYEAQ (reference sequence). CDR3 sequence reads: CASSPWAADTQYF. The full variable domain, completed using reference TRBV7-7 and TRBJ2-3, is GAGVSQSPRYKVTKRGQDVTLRCDPISSHATLYWYQQALGQGPEFLTYFNYEAQPDKSGLPSDRFSAERPEGSISTLTIQRTEQRDSAMYRCASSPWAADTQYFGPGTRLTVL.

The J gene is TRBJ1-2, the V gene TRBV20-1; no DNA is available, so the TRBD1 call from TCRdb remains unchecked. The CDR3 contains 13 residues. Germline loops: CDR1 DFQATT, CDR2 SNEGSKA (reference sequence). CDR3 in amino acids: CSAQTGTIYGYTF.

This sequence joins TRBV5-1 and TRBJ2-2; the D gene TCRdb calls, TRBD2, cannot be checked with no DNA. Germline CDR1 reads SGHRS; CDR2 reads YFSETQ. The CDR3 contains 13 residues. The CDR3 is CASGTRDTGELFF.

This chain links TRBV28 with TRBJ2-3; no DNA is available, so the TRBD1 call from TCRdb remains unchecked. This CDR3 is 15 amino acids long. Germline V gives CDR1 MDHEN, CDR2 SYDVKM. Here the CDR3 reads CASSTQQGMRDTQYF.

The chain combines TRBV9 with TRBJ1-3. The CDR3 loop spans 15 amino acids. In germline, CDR1 is SGDLS, CDR2 YYNGEE. The CDR3 reads CASSVGVGAGNTIYF.

The chain links TRBV19 to TRBJ2-6; TCRdb picks TRBD1, but there is no DNA to check that call. The CDR3 covers 15 residues. The germline V gene encodes CDR1 LNHDA and CDR2 SQIVND (reference sequence). The CDR3 spells CASSISTGGANVLTF. Full variable domain (rest looked up from reference TRBV19 and TRBJ2-6): DGGITQSPKYLFRKEGQNVTLSCEQNLNHDAMYWYRQDPGQGLRLIYYSQIVNDFQKGDIAEGYSVSREKKESFPLTVTSAQKNPTAFYLCASSISTGGANVLTFGAGSRLTVL.

The chain carries TRBV2 and TRBJ2-7; absent DNA, TCRdb's TRBD2 call cannot be checked. This CDR3 has 15 residues. CDR1 is SNHLY and CDR2 is FYNNEI in the germline V gene. CDR3 residues: CASSQTGTDPYEQYF. Supplemented by reference TRBV2 and TRBJ2-7, the full variable domain reads EPEVTQTPSHQVTQMGQEVILRCVPISNHLYFYWYRQILGQKVEFLVSFYNNEISEKSEIFDDQFSVERPDGSNFTLKIRSTKLEDSAMYFCASSQTGTDPYEQYFGPGTRLTVT.

The J gene is TRBJ1-2, the V gene TRBV7-9. This CDR3 comprises 14 residues. CDR1 and CDR2 from the germline V gene are SEHNR and FQNEAQ (reference sequence). This CDR3 is CASSFSGSNYGYTF.

The CDR3 is CASSFTGGTDTQYF. The chain recombines TRBV12-3 or TRBV12-4 with TRBJ2-3; TCRdb designates TRBD1, a call that cannot be tested without DNA. The CDR3 spans 14 residues.

The chain recombines TRBV28 with TRBJ2-7. Germline CDR1 reads MDHEN; CDR2 reads SYDVKM. CDR3 length: 13 residues. The CDR3 loop is CASSGVFAYEQYF.

CDR3 in amino acids: CASSQGIAGADYEQYF. The chain is built from TRBV4-3 and TRBJ2-7; the TRBD2 assignment by TCRdb is unverifiable without DNA. Germline V gene data show CDR1 as LGHNA and CDR2 as YSLEER. The CDR3 loop spans 16 amino acids.

The CDR3 loop is CASSLDAEPNQPQHF. V and J are TRBV5-4 and TRBJ1-5. CDR3 length: 15 residues. Germline V gives CDR1 SGHNT, CDR2 YYREEE (reference sequence).

The gene calls are TRBV7-2 and TRBJ2-1; TCRdb gives TRBD2 as the D gene, but with no DNA this cannot be confirmed. CDR1 is SGHTA and CDR2 is FQGNSA in the germline V gene. The CDR3 has 15 amino acids. CDR3 in amino acids: CASSSSTSGGGFSFF.

The chain is built from TRBV29-1 and TRBJ1-1; TCRdb's D gene call, TRBD1, goes unchecked for lack of DNA. Germline CDR1 and CDR2: SQVTM and ANQGSEA. This CDR3 has 15 residues. The CDR3 region is CSAPGQGKMNTEAFF.

The V call is TRBV10-1, the J call TRBJ2-2; TCRdb's D call, TRBD2, is unchecked because there is no DNA. Germline V gene sequence: CDR1 WNHNN, CDR2 SYGVQD (reference sequence). This CDR3 region has 17 residues. The CDR3 loop reads CASSPHGLAGNTGELFF.

This rearrangement joins TRBV18 to TRBJ1-5. The CDR3 loop spans 14 amino acids. Germline V lookup: CDR1 KGHSH, CDR2 LQKENI. CDR3 residues: CASSPLYSNQPQHF.

The chain has TRBV20-1 and TRBJ2-3; TCRdb reports TRBD1, a call that lacks DNA to check it against. This CDR3 region has 15 residues. CDR1 and CDR2 (germline): DFQATT, SNEGSKA (reference sequence). CDR3 sequence reads: CSARGGGQITDTQYF.

The chain combines TRBV12-3 or TRBV12-4 with TRBJ1-5; without DNA, the TCRdb call of TRBD1 cannot be checked. The CDR3 has 13 amino acids. The CDR3 loop reads CATGRGGNQPQHF.

The chain joins TRBV2 to TRBJ2-3; no DNA is available, so the TRBD2 call from TCRdb remains unchecked. Germline V gene data show CDR1 as SNHLY and CDR2 as FYNNEI. This CDR3 has 17 residues. The CDR3 loop is CASSEALRTRRMDTQYF.